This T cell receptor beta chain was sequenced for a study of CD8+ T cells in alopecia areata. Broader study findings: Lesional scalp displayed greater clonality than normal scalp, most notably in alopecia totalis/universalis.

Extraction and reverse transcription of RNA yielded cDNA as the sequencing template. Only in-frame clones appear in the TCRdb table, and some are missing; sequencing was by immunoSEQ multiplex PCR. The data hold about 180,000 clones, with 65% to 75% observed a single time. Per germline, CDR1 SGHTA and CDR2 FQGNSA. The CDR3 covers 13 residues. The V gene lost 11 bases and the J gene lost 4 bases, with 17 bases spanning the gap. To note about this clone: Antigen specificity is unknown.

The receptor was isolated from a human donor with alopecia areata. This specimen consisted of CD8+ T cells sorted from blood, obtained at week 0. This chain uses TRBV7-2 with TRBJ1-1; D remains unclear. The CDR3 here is CAPYAGVGTEAFF. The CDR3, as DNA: TGTGCCCCTTACGCCGGGGTGGGCACTGAAGCTTTCTTT.